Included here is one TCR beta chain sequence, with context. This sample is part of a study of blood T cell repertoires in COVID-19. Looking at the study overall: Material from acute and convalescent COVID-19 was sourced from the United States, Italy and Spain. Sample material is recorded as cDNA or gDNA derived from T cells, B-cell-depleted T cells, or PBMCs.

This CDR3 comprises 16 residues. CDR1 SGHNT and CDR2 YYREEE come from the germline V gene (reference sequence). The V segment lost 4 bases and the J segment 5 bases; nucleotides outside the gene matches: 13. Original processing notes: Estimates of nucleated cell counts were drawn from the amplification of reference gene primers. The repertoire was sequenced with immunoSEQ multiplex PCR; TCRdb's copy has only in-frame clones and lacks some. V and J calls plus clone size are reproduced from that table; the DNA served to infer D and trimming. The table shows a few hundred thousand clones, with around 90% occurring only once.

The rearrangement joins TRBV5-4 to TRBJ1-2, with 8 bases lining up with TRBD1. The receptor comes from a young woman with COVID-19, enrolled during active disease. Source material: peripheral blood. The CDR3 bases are TGTGCCAGCAGCGAGCCCGGACAGGGAGAAACGTATGGCTACACCTTC. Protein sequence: CASSEPGQGETYGYTF. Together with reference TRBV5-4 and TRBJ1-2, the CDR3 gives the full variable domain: ETGVTQSPTHLIKTRGQQVTLRCSSQSGHNTVSWYQQALGQGPQFIFQYYREEENGRGNFPPRFSGLQFPNYSSELNVNALELDDSALYLCASSEPGQGETYGYTFGSGTRLTVV.